This T cell receptor (beta chain) was retrieved from a study of early T cells in non-severe SARS-CoV-2 infection. There are a few counts of this clonotype. Its matching antigen is unknown. Study outcomes and limitations: Anti-spike CD8 specificities were favored by VDJdb matching, whose results missed private and CD4 specificities.

Trimming left V 0 bases short and J 10 bases short, with 4 bases between. This CDR3 spans 12 amino acids. Germline CDR1 and CDR2: SGHTA and FQGNSA. One entry per CDR3 protein, called by TCRdb with MiXCR from the 5' RACE reads. The sample contains tens of thousands of distinct CDR3 sequences, approximately 15% of which appear only once. Input material: whole blood. The chain joins TRBV7-2 to TRBJ1-6; D ambiguous. The sequence was collected from an adult who was a healthcare worker with PCR-confirmed SARS-CoV-2 infection or an uninfected control (not recorded which). The DNA of the CDR3 is TGTGCCAGCAGCTTAGCCGGGTCACCCCTCCACTTT. Translated: CASSLAGSPLHF. Variable domain in full (rest from reference TRBV7-2 and TRBJ1-6): GAGVSQSPSNKVTEKGKDVELRCDPISGHTALYWYRQSLGQGLEFLIYFQGNSAPDKSGLPSDRFSAERTGGSVSTLTIQRTQQEDSAVYLCASSLAGSPLHFGNGTRLTVT.